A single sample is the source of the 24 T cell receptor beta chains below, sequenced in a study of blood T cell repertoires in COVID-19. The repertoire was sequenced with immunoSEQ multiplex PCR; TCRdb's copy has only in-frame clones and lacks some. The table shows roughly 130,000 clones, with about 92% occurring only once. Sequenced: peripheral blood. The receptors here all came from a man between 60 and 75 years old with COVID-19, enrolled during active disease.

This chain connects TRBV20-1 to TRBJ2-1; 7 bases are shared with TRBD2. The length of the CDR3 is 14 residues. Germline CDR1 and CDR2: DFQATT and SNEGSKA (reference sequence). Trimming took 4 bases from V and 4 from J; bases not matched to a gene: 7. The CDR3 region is CSAIEASGYNEQFF. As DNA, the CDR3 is TGCAGTGCTATTGAGGCTAGCGGTTACAATGAGCAGTTCTTC.

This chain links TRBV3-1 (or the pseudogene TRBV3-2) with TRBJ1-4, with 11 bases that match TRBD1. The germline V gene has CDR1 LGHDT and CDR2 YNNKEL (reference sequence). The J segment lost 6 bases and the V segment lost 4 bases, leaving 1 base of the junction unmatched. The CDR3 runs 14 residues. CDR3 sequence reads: CASSRTGGDEKLFF. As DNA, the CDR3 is TGTGCCAGCAGCCGGACAGGGGGCGATGAAAAACTGTTTTTT.

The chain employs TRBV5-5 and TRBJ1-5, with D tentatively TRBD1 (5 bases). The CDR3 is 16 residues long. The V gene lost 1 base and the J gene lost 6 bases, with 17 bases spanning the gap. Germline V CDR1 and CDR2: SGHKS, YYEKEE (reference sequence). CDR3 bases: TGTGCCAGCAGCTTGTGGGCAGTGCAGGGCGGTCAGCCCCAGCATTTT. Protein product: CASSLWAVQGGQPQHF.

The CDR3 DNA sequence: TGTGCCGCCCAATCAGGGGGAAACATGAACACTGAAGCTTTCTTT. Protein product: CAAQSGGNMNTEAFF. The chain carries TRBV19 and TRBJ1-1, with 7 bases lining up with TRBD1. The CDR3 is made up of 15 amino acids. Germline assignment: CDR1 LNHDA and CDR2 SQIVND (reference sequence). The V segment lost 11 bases and the J segment 0 bases; nucleotides outside the gene matches: 12.

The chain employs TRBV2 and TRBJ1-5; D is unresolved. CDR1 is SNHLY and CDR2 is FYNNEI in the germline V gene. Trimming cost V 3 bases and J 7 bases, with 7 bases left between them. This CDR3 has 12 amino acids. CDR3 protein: CASSDGYQPQHF. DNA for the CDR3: TGTGCCAGCAGTGACGGTTACCAGCCCCAGCATTTT.

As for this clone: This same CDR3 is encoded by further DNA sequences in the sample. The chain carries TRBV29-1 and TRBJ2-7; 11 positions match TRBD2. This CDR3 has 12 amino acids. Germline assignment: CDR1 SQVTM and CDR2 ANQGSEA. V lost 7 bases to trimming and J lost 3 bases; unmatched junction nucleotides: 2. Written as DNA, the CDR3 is TGCAGCGCAACTAGCGGGAGCTACGAGCAGTACTTC. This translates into CSATSGSYEQYF.

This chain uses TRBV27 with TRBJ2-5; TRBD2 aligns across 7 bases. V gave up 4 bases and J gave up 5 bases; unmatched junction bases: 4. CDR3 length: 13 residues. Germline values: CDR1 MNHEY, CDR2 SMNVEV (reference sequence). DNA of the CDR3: TGTGCCAGCAGTTGGGGGGAGGGGGAGACCCAGTACTTC. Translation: CASSWGEGETQYF.

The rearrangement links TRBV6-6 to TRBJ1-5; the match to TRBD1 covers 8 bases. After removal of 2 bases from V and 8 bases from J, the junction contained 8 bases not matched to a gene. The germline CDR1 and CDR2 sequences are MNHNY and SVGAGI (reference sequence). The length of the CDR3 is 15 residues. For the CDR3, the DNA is TGTGCCAGCAGTTACCCCGACAGGGGTGGCGAGCCCCAGCATTTT. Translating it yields CASSYPDRGGEPQHF.

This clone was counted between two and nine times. CDR3 sequence (DNA): TGTGCCAGCGCTGGTGGAGGAAACACTGAAGCTTTCTTT. It codes for CASAGGGNTEAFF. The chain couples TRBV6-5 to TRBJ1-1; no reliable D call. Trimming removed 8 bases from V and 2 bases from J, with 12 bases in between. CDR1 is MNHEY and CDR2 is SVGAGI in the germline V gene. The CDR3 sequence is 13 residues long.

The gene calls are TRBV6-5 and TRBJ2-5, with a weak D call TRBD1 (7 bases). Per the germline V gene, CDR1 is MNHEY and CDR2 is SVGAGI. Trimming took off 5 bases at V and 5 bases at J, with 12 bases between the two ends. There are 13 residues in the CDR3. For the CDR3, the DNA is TGTGCCAGCAGTCCACAGGGGAGGGAGACCCAGTACTTC. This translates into CASSPQGRETQYF.

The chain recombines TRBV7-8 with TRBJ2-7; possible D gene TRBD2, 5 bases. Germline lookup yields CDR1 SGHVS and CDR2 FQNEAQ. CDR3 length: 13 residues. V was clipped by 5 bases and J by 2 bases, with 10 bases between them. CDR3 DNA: TGTGCCAGCAGCCCAGCACTAGCCTACGAGCAGTACTTC. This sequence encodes CASSPALAYEQYF.

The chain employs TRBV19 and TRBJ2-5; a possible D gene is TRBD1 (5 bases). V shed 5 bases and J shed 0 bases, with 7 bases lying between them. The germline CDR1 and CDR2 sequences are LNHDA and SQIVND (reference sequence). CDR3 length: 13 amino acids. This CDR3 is CASSPTDQETQYF. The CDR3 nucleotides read TGTGCCAGTAGTCCGACAGACCAAGAGACCCAGTACTTC.

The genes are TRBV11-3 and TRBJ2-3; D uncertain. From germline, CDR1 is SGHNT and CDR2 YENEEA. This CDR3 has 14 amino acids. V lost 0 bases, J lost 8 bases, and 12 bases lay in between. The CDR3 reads CASSLDEERGTQYF. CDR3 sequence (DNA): TGTGCCAGCAGCTTAGACGAAGAGAGAGGTACGCAGTATTTT.

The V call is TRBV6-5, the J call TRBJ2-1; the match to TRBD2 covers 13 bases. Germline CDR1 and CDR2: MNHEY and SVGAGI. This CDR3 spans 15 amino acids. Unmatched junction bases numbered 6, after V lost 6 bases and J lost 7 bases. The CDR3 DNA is TGTGCCAGCAGGGCTACTAGCGGGAGGGGGAATGAGCAGTTCTTC. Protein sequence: CASRATSGRGNEQFF.

The CDR3 region is CASSYSSGRNEQFF. The CDR3 DNA follows: TGTGCCAGCAGTTACTCGTCAGGGAGGAATGAGCAGTTCTTC. The rearrangement joins TRBV6-5 to TRBJ2-1; tentative D call: TRBD2 (6 bases). The germline V gene encodes CDR1 MNHEY and CDR2 SVGAGI. The V end was cut by 0 bases, the J end by 7 bases, with 10 bases between. The CDR3 spans 14 residues.

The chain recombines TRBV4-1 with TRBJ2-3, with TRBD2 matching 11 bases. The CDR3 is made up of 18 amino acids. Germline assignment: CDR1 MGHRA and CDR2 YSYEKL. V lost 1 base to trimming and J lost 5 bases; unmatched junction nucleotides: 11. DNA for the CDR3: TGCGCCAGCAGCCAAGGCTCTATTCCTAGCGGGAGGAAAGATACGCAGTATTTT. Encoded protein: CASSQGSIPSGRKDTQYF.

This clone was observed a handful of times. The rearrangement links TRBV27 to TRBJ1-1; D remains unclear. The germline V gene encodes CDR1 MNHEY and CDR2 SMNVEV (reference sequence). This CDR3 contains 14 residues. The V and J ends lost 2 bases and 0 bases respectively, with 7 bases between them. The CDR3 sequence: CASSLLGMNTEAFF. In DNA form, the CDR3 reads TGTGCCAGCAGTTTACTAGGCATGAACACTGAAGCTTTCTTT.

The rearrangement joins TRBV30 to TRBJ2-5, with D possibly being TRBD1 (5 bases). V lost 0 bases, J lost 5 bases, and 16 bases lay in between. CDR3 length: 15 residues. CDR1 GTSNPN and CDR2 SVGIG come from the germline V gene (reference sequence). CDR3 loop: CAWSVFRVAGETQYF. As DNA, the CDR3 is TGTGCCTGGAGTGTATTCAGGGTAGCAGGGGAGACCCAGTACTTC.

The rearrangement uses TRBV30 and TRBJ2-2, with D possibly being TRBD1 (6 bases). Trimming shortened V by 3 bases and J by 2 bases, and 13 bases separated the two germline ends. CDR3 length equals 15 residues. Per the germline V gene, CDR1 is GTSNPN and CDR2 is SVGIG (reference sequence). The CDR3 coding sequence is TGTGCCTGGAGCCCAGCACAGGGTAACACCGGGGAGCTGTTTTTT. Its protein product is CAWSPAQGNTGELFF. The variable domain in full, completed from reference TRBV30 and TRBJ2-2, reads SQTIHQWPATLVQPVGSPLSLECTVEGTSNPNLYWYRQAAGRGLQLLFYSVGIGQISSEVPQNLSASRPQDRQFILSSKKLLLSDSGFYLCAWSPAQGNTGELFFGEGSRLTVL.

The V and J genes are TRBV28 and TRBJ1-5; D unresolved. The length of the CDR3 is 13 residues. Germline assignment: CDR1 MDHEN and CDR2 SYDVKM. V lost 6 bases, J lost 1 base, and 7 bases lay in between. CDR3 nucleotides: TGTGCCAGCAGACTAGACAGCAATCAGCCCCAGCATTTT. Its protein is CASRLDSNQPQHF.

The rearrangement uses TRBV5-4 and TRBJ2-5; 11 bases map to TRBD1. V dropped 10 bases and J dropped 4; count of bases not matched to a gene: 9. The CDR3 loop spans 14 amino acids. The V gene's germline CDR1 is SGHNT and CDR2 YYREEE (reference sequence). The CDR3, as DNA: TGTGCCGGAAGGACAGGGGGCGAAGGAGAGACCCAGTACTTC. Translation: CAGRTGGEGETQYF.

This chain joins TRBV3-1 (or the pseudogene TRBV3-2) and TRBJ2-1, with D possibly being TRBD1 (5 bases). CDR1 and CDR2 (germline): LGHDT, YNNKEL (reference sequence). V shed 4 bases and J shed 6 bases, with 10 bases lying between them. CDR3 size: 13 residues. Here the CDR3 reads CASSRGYPNEQFF. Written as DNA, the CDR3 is TGTGCCAGCAGCCGGGGCTATCCCAATGAGCAGTTCTTC.

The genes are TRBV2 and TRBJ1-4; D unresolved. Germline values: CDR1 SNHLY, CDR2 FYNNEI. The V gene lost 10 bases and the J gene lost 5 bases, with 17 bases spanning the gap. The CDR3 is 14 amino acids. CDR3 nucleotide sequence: TGTGCCACCATTAGTCCCGTCCCCAATGAAAAACTGTTTTTT. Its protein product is CATISPVPNEKLFF.

The CDR3 reads CASSLNGGGYTF. CDR3 DNA sequence: TGTGCCAGCAGCTTGAACGGTGGTGGCTACACCTTC. J is TRBJ1-2 and V is TRBV7-2, with no clear D. This CDR3 comprises 12 residues. The ends were cut back, 3 bases at V and 7 bases at J, with 9 bases in the middle. Germline CDR1 reads SGHTA; CDR2 reads FQGNSA. Using reference TRBV7-2 and TRBJ1-2 for the parts outside the CDR3, the full variable domain is GAGVSQSPSNKVTEKGKDVELRCDPISGHTALYWYRQSLGQGLEFLIYFQGNSAPDKSGLPSDRFSAERTGGSVSTLTIQRTQQEDSAVYLCASSLNGGGYTFGSGTRLTVV.